The 26 T cell receptor beta chains in this list originate from one sample, sequenced in a study of shared clonotypes between healthy human individuals. This table comes from immunoSEQ multiplex PCR, and its TCRdb copy is limited to in-frame clones, with some not included. The table has under 1,900,000 clones, 98% to 99% seen once. Sequenced sample: naive CD4+ T cells sorted from blood. Subset defined: CD45RA+ positively selected. The receptors originated from a man between 25 and 39 years old in good health.

Regarding this clone: The same CDR3 is also encoded by other DNA sequences in this sample. The genes are TRBV18 and TRBJ2-3; no clear D. CDR3 size: 13 residues. V was pared by 1 base and J by 3 bases, with 5 bases between. CDR1 and CDR2 from the germline V gene are KGHSH and LQKENI. The CDR3 loop is CASSPRATDTQYF. The CDR3 DNA sequence: TGTGCCAGCTCACCACGGGCAACAGATACGCAGTATTTT.

V usage is TRBV19 and J usage is TRBJ1-1, with 8 bases matching TRBD1. The V gene end was trimmed by 6 bases and the J gene end by 5 bases; junction bases not matched to a gene: 11. Germline-derived CDR1 and CDR2 are LNHDA and SQIVND (reference sequence). The CDR3 length is 15 residues. Written as DNA, the CDR3 is TGTGCCAGTAGAGGTCAGGGGGCCTCGGGAACTGAAGCTTTCTTT. Its translation: CASRGQGASGTEAFF.

The V and J genes are TRBV28 and TRBJ2-7, with 7 nucleotides matching TRBD2. There are 14 residues in the CDR3. V lost 5 bases, J lost 1 base, and 5 bases stayed unmatched. From germline, CDR1 is MDHEN and CDR2 SYDVKM. The CDR3 coding sequence is TGTGCCAGCAGTGTAGGCGGGGGATCCTACGAGCAGTACTTC. Translated: CASSVGGGSYEQYF.

This clone was counted a single time. Other DNA sequences from this sample encode an identical CDR3 as well. For the CDR3, the DNA is TGTGCCAGCAGCTTAGACACAGATACGCAGTATTTT. It translates to CASSLDTDTQYF. The V call is TRBV7-2, the J call TRBJ2-3; D is unresolved. Germline V CDR1 and CDR2: SGHTA, FQGNSA. V lost 1 base to trimming and J lost 2 bases, with 1 base between them. The CDR3 is 12 amino acids. Filled out from reference TRBV7-2 and TRBJ2-3, the complete variable domain reads GAGVSQSPSNKVTEKGKDVELRCDPISGHTALYWYRQSLGQGLEFLIYFQGNSAPDKSGLPSDRFSAERTGGSVSTLTIQRTQQEDSAVYLCASSLDTDTQYFGPGTRLTVL.

The chain has TRBV7-2 and TRBJ2-1; D is unclear. CDR1 SGHTA and CDR2 FQGNSA come from the germline V gene. Trimming removed 4 bases from V and 10 bases from J, with 8 bases in between. The CDR3 runs 11 residues. In DNA, the CDR3 is TGTGCCAGCAGCTACCTTAGCGAGCAGTTCTTC. Amino acids: CASSYLSEQFF.

V usage is TRBV6-5 and J usage is TRBJ2-1; 8 bases fit TRBD1. V was pared by 4 bases and J by 5 bases, with 4 bases of the junction left unmatched. The CDR3 covers 14 residues. The germline CDR1 and CDR2 sequences are MNHEY and SVGAGI. CDR3 sequence reads: CASSFRTGNNEQFF. The CDR3 region has the DNA TGTGCCAGCAGTTTTAGGACAGGGAACAATGAGCAGTTCTTC.

The gene calls are TRBV6-1 and TRBJ1-4, with unresolved D. V was pared by 6 bases and J by 4 bases, with 9 bases between. CDR1 is MNHNS and CDR2 is SASEGT in the germline V gene. The CDR3 is made up of 13 amino acids. The CDR3: CASSGVNNEKLFF. Here the CDR3 DNA reads TGTGCCAGCAGCGGAGTCAATAATGAAAAACTGTTTTTT.

This clone has just one count. The J gene is TRBJ1-5, the V gene TRBV5-6, with D uncertain. This CDR3 is built from 13 residues. Trimming stripped 4 bases from V and 7 bases from J, with 12 bases between. Germline loops: CDR1 SGHDT, CDR2 YYEEEE. CDR3 protein: CASSVTQRQPQHF. CDR3 coding DNA: TGTGCCAGCAGCGTGACCCAGCGACAGCCCCAGCATTTT.

The V call is TRBV11-2, the J call TRBJ2-5; D call uncertain. Germline CDR1 reads SGHAT; CDR2 reads FQNNGV. This CDR3 region has 13 residues. V lost 5 bases, J lost 2 bases, and 9 bases lay in between. The CDR3 sequence: CASSVQLQETQYF. DNA of the CDR3: TGTGCCAGCAGCGTACAATTACAAGAGACCCAGTACTTC.

The genes are TRBV5-4 and TRBJ2-5; D is undetermined. This CDR3 spans 14 amino acids. V lost 4 bases and J 4 bases, leaving 14 bases between the germline ends. Germline CDR1 SGHNT, CDR2 YYREEE (reference sequence). CDR3 nucleotides: TGTGCCAGCAGCCCTCAGGCCGAAGTAGAGACCCAGTACTTC. Amino acid sequence: CASSPQAEVETQYF.

With regard to this clone: The sample holds other DNA sequences that translate to the same CDR3. The chain recombines TRBV5-1 with TRBJ2-5; 9 nucleotides agree with TRBD1. Germline values: CDR1 SGHRS, CDR2 YFSETQ. V trimming: 4 bases; J trimming: 2 bases; junction bases outside the gene matches: 3. This CDR3 region has 14 residues. CDR3 sequence reads: CASSRGQGQETQYF. The DNA of the CDR3 is TGCGCCAGCAGCCGAGGACAGGGGCAAGAGACCCAGTACTTC. Supplemented by reference TRBV5-1 and TRBJ2-5, the full variable domain reads KAGVTQTPRYLIKTRGQQVTLSCSPISGHRSVSWYQQTPGQGLQFLFEYFSETQRNKGNFPGRFSGRQFSNSRSEMNVSTLELGDSALYLCASSRGQGQETQYFGPGTRLLVL.

This chain joins TRBV6-1 and TRBJ2-7, with D hard to call. The CDR3 consists of 13 residues. In germline, CDR1 is MNHNS, CDR2 SASEGT. Trimming pared 3 bases from V and 4 bases from J, leaving 10 bases between. The CDR3 protein is CASSEGNNYEQYF. The CDR3, as DNA: TGTGCCAGCAGTGAGGGGAATAATTACGAGCAGTACTTC.

This chain joins TRBV28 and TRBJ2-7; 7 nucleotides align to TRBD1. Trimming cost V 6 bases and J 6 bases; bases outside gene matches: 5. Germline V gene lookup returns CDR1 MDHEN and CDR2 SYDVKM. The length of the CDR3 is 12 residues. DNA for the CDR3: TGTGCCAGCAGCGCGACAGGGCGCGAGCAGTACTTC. Protein sequence: CASSATGREQYF.

The chain joins TRBV19 to TRBJ2-2; TRBD1 is a possible D gene (6 bases). In germline, CDR1 is LNHDA, CDR2 SQIVND (reference sequence). The CDR3 has 13 amino acids. Trimming stripped 8 bases from V and 1 base from J, with 8 bases between. The CDR3 sequence: CASRDKNTGELFF. Written as DNA, the CDR3 is TGTGCCAGTCGGGACAAGAACACCGGGGAGCTGTTTTTT.

This chain connects TRBV9 to TRBJ2-2, with TRBD2 as a possible D gene (6 bases). This CDR3 comprises 15 residues. Germline CDR1 is SGDLS and CDR2 is YYNGEE. V was trimmed by 5 bases and J by 0 bases, leaving 11 bases between them. The CDR3 nucleotides are TGTGCCAGCAGGGGGACTTCTGCGAACACCGGGGAGCTGTTTTTT. Protein product: CASRGTSANTGELFF.

The V and J genes are TRBV28 and TRBJ2-2; 8 bases align to TRBD1. CDR3 length equals 14 residues. Germline V CDR1 and CDR2: MDHEN, SYDVKM. Trimming at V came to 6 bases and at J to 6 bases, leaving 6 bases not matched to a gene. The CDR3 is CASSPGQGPGELFF. The CDR3 region has the DNA TGTGCCAGCAGCCCTGGACAGGGCCCCGGGGAGCTGTTTTTT.

The chain carries TRBV7-2 and TRBJ2-6; 7 bases match TRBD2. The CDR3 consists of 16 residues. The ends lost 5 bases at V and 2 bases at J; junction bases unmatched: 6. Germline assignment: CDR1 SGHTA and CDR2 FQGNSA. The DNA of the CDR3 is TGTGCCAGCAGCCCCCTGGGGGGGACTGGGGCCAACGTCCTGACTTTC. Its protein product is CASSPLGGTGANVLTF.

The V call is TRBV9, the J call TRBJ2-1; TRBD2 matches at 12 bases. CDR3 length: 21 amino acids. After removal of 0 bases from V and 3 bases from J, the junction contained 16 bases not matched to a gene. Per germline, CDR1 SGDLS and CDR2 YYNGEE. The CDR3 sequence is CASSVGSTGTSGWGYYNEQFF. The CDR3 bases are TGTGCCAGCAGCGTAGGCTCTACCGGGACTAGCGGGTGGGGCTACTACAATGAGCAGTTCTTC. Full variable domain (missing parts from reference TRBV9 and TRBJ2-1): DSGVTQTPKHLITATGQRVTLRCSPRSGDLSVYWYQQSLDQGLQFLIQYYNGEERAKGNILERFSAQQFPDLHSELNLSSLELGDSALYFCASSVGSTGTSGWGYYNEQFFGPGTRLTVL.

This sequence joins TRBV28 and TRBJ1-5, with D perhaps matching TRBD1 (5 bases). The germline V gene encodes CDR1 MDHEN and CDR2 SYDVKM. This CDR3 comprises 14 residues. V gave up 4 bases and J gave up 6 bases, with 13 bases separating them. As DNA, the CDR3 is TGTGCCAGCAGTTGGACACTTATCTCTCAGCCCCAGCATTTT. Its translation: CASSWTLISQPQHF.

The chain is built from TRBV28 and TRBJ1-2, with D maybe TRBD1 (6 bases). The germline V gene encodes CDR1 MDHEN and CDR2 SYDVKM. There are 13 residues in the CDR3. Trimming cost V 6 bases and J 4 bases, with 12 bases left between them. CDR3 nucleotide sequence: TGTGCCAGCAGGATGGACAGCGGCTATGGCTACACCTTC. Protein sequence: CASRMDSGYGYTF.

The V call is TRBV7-9, the J call TRBJ2-7; 11 bases are shared with TRBD2. The CDR3 runs 14 residues. With V trimmed by 5 bases and J by 4 bases, 4 bases remained unmatched. CDR1 SEHNR and CDR2 FQNEAQ come from the germline V gene (reference sequence). CDR3 in DNA: TGTGCCAGCAGCGTACTAGCGGGAGCTTACGAGCAGTACTTC. This gives the protein CASSVLAGAYEQYF.

The V gene is TRBV28, the J gene TRBJ2-1, with 12 bases that match TRBD2. V was clipped by 5 bases and J by 2 bases; unmatched bases: 10. The CDR3 runs to 18 residues. The germline CDR1 and CDR2 sequences are MDHEN and SYDVKM. The CDR3 region is CASSPTGSSGRAYNEQFF. CDR3 DNA: TGTGCCAGCAGTCCGACAGGCTCTAGCGGGAGGGCCTACAATGAGCAGTTCTTC.

The CDR3 region has the DNA TGCGCCAGCAGCCAATACGGGTCGAACACCGGGGAGCTGTTTTTT. It specifies CASSQYGSNTGELFF. The chain links TRBV4-3 to TRBJ2-2; D is uncertain. CDR1 is LGHNA and CDR2 is YSLEER in the germline V gene. Trimming took 2 bases from V and 0 from J, leaving 7 bases between them. The CDR3 has 15 amino acids.

V is TRBV5-4 and J is TRBJ2-7; 7 nucleotides match TRBD2. V dropped 4 bases and J dropped 4; count of bases not matched to a gene: 20. This CDR3 is 18 amino acids long. Germline CDR1 SGHNT, CDR2 YYREEE (reference sequence). Here the CDR3 reads CASSPASGRTPTVYEQYF. The CDR3 region has the DNA TGTGCCAGCAGCCCTGCTAGCGGAAGGACGCCGACGGTTTACGAGCAGTACTTC.

The gene calls are TRBV5-1 and TRBJ2-7; the D is unclear. The CDR3 length is 15 residues. The V gene lost 0 bases and the J gene lost 4 bases, with 14 bases spanning the gap. Germline V lookup: CDR1 SGHRS, CDR2 YFSETQ. The CDR3 sequence is CASSLAAQVTYEQYF. CDR3 DNA sequence: TGCGCCAGCAGCTTGGCCGCGCAGGTGACTTACGAGCAGTACTTC.

This chain uses TRBV6-1 with TRBJ2-7; either TRBD1 or TRBD2 may fit D (6 bases each). Germline CDR1 is MNHNS and CDR2 is SASEGT. This CDR3 spans 13 amino acids. V shed 7 bases and J shed 2 bases, with 12 bases lying between them. In DNA form, the CDR3 reads TGTGCCAGCACGGCTCGGGGGCCCTACGAGCAGTACTTC. Its translation is CASTARGPYEQYF.